The next 4 T cell receptor beta chains were all read from a single sample in a study of identical twins. A single record per CDR3 protein comes from TCRdb applying MiXCR to the 5' RACE reads. The table records under 350,000 distinct CDR3 sequences, roughly 9.8% of them present only once. The same data also went into a second study, on yellow fever vaccine responses in identical twins.

The sample taken for sequencing was CD8+ T cells sorted from blood. The receptor set was obtained from a woman aged 18-30 years in good health.

This clonotype was picked up a small number of times. A read error may account for a junction end that differs from germline. The chain joins TRBV2 to TRBJ2-2; D might be TRBD1 (6 bases). Germline lookup yields CDR1 SNHLY and CDR2 FYNNEI. This CDR3 has 14 amino acids. CDR3 DNA: TGTGCAAGCAATTCAGGGGATAACACCGGGGAGCTGTTTTTT. Its protein product is CASNSGDNTGELFF. Variable domain in full (rest from reference TRBV2 and TRBJ2-2): EPEVTQTPSHQVTQMGQEVILRCVPISNHLYFYWYRQILGQKVEFLVSFYNNEISEKSEIFDDQFSVERPDGSNFTLKIRSTKLEDSAMYFCASNSGDNTGELFFGEGSRLTVL.

This clonotype turned up a few times. The rearrangement links TRBV27 to TRBJ2-3; TRBD1 matches 8 bases. V shed 4 bases, J shed 2 bases, and the junction held 5 bases outside the gene matches. Germline V gene sequence: CDR1 MNHEY, CDR2 SMNVEV (reference sequence). This CDR3 is 15 amino acids long. The CDR3 region has the DNA TGTGCCAGCAGTTCGACAGGGGTATACACAGATACGCAGTATTTT. It specifies CASSSTGVYTDTQYF.

The sample holds many counts of this clonotype. The chain combines TRBV27 with TRBJ2-1; 7 bases line up with TRBD2. The CDR3 is made up of 15 amino acids. Losses at the gene ends were 5 bases for V and 0 bases for J; bases not matched to a gene: 4. CDR1 and CDR2 (germline): MNHEY, SMNVEV (reference sequence). The CDR3 DNA sequence: TGTGCCAGCAGTCTAGCGGCGAGCTCCTACAATGAGCAGTTCTTC. Encoded protein: CASSLAASSYNEQFF.

The chain links TRBV5-1 to TRBJ2-3; the D gene is possibly TRBD1 (5 bases). With 1 base removed from V and 4 bases from J, the gap between germline ends came to 7 bases. CDR3 length equals 13 residues. CDR1 is SGHRS, CDR2 YFSETQ, per germline. The CDR3 bases are TGCGCCAGCAGCTTGAAGGGGCCAGATACGCAGTATTTT. Encoded protein: CASSLKGPDTQYF.